The 5 T cell receptor beta chains in this list originate from one sample, sequenced in a study of T-cell reconstitution after alpha-beta-depleted transplantation in children. Unique molecular identifiers featured in how the TCRbeta library was prepared. TCRdb independently ran MiXCR on the PCR reads; one entry per CDR3 protein. The table shows about 340,000 distinct CDR3 sequences, with roughly 13% occurring only once. Source: PBMCs, taken from the stem cell graft. The receptors come from a human donor who donated a stem cell graft to a child with Fanconi anemia.

This clonotype turned up a few times. The rearrangement joins TRBV20-1 to TRBJ2-7, with D uncertain. With 1 base removed from V and 3 bases from J, the gap between germline ends came to 10 bases. Germline V gives CDR1 DFQATT, CDR2 SNEGSKA (reference sequence). This CDR3 is built from 13 residues. The CDR3 DNA follows: TGCAGTGCTAGAGGGCAGGAGAGCTACGAGCAGTACTTC. Translation: CSARGQESYEQYF.

This clonotype showed up just a few times. V and J are TRBV6-2 or TRBV6-3 and TRBJ2-3; no definite D call. This CDR3 contains 13 residues. Germline-derived CDR1 and CDR2 are MNHEY and SVGEGT. V dropped 9 bases and J dropped 1 base, with 11 bases sitting between them. The DNA for the CDR3 is TGTGCCAGTCGCGAGGTCGGCACAGATACGCAGTATTTT. This sequence encodes CASREVGTDTQYF.

This clonotype has at least ten counts. The rearrangement links TRBV5-6 to TRBJ2-2, with D possibly called TRBD1 or TRBD2 (5 bases each). The germline gives CDR1 SGHDT, CDR2 YYEEEE. The germline V and J ends were trimmed by 0 bases and 1 base, with 10 bases remaining between them. The CDR3 sequence is 16 residues long. The CDR3 loop reads CASSLAMGENTGELFF. The CDR3 DNA reads as TGTGCCAGCAGCTTGGCCATGGGGGAGAACACCGGGGAGCTGTTTTTT.

The chain is built from TRBV6-1 and TRBJ2-3, with TRBD2 matching over 11 bases. The germline V gene encodes CDR1 MNHNS and CDR2 SASEGT. V dropped 6 bases and J dropped 4; count of bases not matched to a gene: 6. The CDR3 has 15 residues. This CDR3 is CASRPTSGVSDTQYF. The CDR3 region has the DNA TGTGCCAGCAGACCGACTAGCGGGGTGTCAGATACGCAGTATTTT.

This clonotype was counted only a few times. V usage is TRBV11-2 and J usage is TRBJ2-3; maybe TRBD1 (6 bases). The CDR3 covers 13 residues. Trimming removed 5 bases at V and 9 bases at J, with 15 bases between. Germline-derived CDR1 and CDR2 are SGHAT and FQNNGV. Written as DNA, the CDR3 is TGTGCCAGCAGCCCTATACCGCAGGGGACGCAGTATTTT. This codes for CASSPIPQGTQYF.